One sample yielded the 17 T cell receptor beta chains listed below, sequenced in a study of T cell repertoires in cytomegalovirus infection. TCRdb reprocessed the reads via MiXCR and lists one record per CDR3 protein. Altogether 200,000 to 250,000 distinct CDR3 sequences are present, more than 9% being singletons, with the ten largest covering 1.5% to 2%. The sequenced sample was PBMCs. The receptors here all came from a human donor in good health (CMV status not recorded). Some clones in this sample may be carry-over from other donors' samples.

This clonotype was picked up many times. V usage is TRBV7-6 and J usage is TRBJ1-5; D might be TRBD1 (5 bases). CDR1 and CDR2 from the germline V gene are SGHVS and FNYEAQ. V dropped 5 bases and J dropped 4 bases, with 9 bases sitting between them. The CDR3 loop spans 13 amino acids. The CDR3 bases are TGTGCCAGCAGCGGGGCCGAAAATCAGCCCCAGCATTTT. Its translation: CASSGAENQPQHF.

This clonotype was observed many times. The chain combines TRBV7-2 with TRBJ2-3; 8 nucleotides agree with TRBD2. Germline V gene data show CDR1 as SGHTA and CDR2 as FQGNSA. V shed 7 bases and J 0 bases; nucleotides not matched to a gene: 12. The CDR3 totals 17 residues. CDR3 in amino acids: CASTSREAGGSTDTQYF. The CDR3 DNA follows: TGTGCCAGCACCTCCCGGGAGGCGGGGGGTAGCACAGATACGCAGTATTTT.

Concerning this clonotype: With a much larger clone just one base away, this may be a read error. This chain links TRBV6-5 with TRBJ2-7, with 7 bases matching TRBD1. Germline CDR1 is MNHEY and CDR2 is SVGAGI. The CDR3 sequence is 14 residues long. V shed 6 bases, J shed 2 bases, and the junction held 7 bases outside the gene matches. CDR3 amino acids: CASRTGQSPYEQYF. The CDR3 nucleotides are TGTGCCAGCAGGACGGGACAGAGCCCCTACGAGCAGTACTTC.

The chain uses TRBV10-3 and TRBJ2-7, with 9 bases matching TRBD1. This CDR3 region has 14 residues. The trim removed 6 bases at V and 6 bases at J, leaving 9 bases unmatched. Germline CDR1 and CDR2: ENHRY and SYGVKD. The CDR3 sequence is CAISAGTGSLEQYF. CDR3 bases: TGTGCCATCAGCGCCGGGACAGGGTCCCTCGAGCAGTACTTC.

This clonotype has a handful of counts. This chain connects TRBV6-1 to TRBJ2-2; no firm D call. Germline loops: CDR1 MNHNS, CDR2 SASEGT. The V end lost 4 bases, the J end lost 7 bases, and 4 bases lay between the germline ends. The CDR3 runs 11 residues. CDR3 sequence (DNA): TGTGCCAGCAGTGGAAACGGGGAGCTGTTTTTT. Encoded protein: CASSGNGELFF.

This clonotype was detected a few times. The chain is built from TRBV6-2 or TRBV6-3 and TRBJ2-7; D is possibly TRBD2 (6 bases). V lost 6 bases and J 2 bases, leaving 14 bases between the germline ends. The germline V gene has CDR1 MNHEY and CDR2 SVGEGT. The CDR3 contains 14 residues. The CDR3 DNA follows: TGTGCCAGCAGCGGGTCGGGACTGACCTACGAGCAGTACTTC. Its translation is CASSGSGLTYEQYF.

The gene calls are TRBV5-1 and TRBJ2-2; D might be TRBD2 (5 bases). Trimming took 4 bases from V and 1 from J, leaving 8 bases between them. The CDR3 runs 14 residues. Germline assignment: CDR1 SGHRS and CDR2 YFSETQ. The CDR3 bases are TGCGCCAGCAGCGTTGGACTGAACACCGGGGAGCTGTTTTTT. Protein sequence: CASSVGLNTGELFF.

In its sample, this clonotype was seen a few times. The gene calls are TRBV28 and TRBJ2-7; maybe TRBD2 (6 bases). The ends were cut back, 5 bases at V and 4 bases at J, with 15 bases in the middle. The CDR3 loop spans 14 amino acids. The germline V gene encodes CDR1 MDHEN and CDR2 SYDVKM. This CDR3 reads CASSQRGAGYEQYF. The CDR3 coding sequence is TGTGCCAGCAGTCAGCGTGGGGCGGGGTACGAGCAGTACTTC.

The rearrangement uses TRBV15 and TRBJ1-2; 8 nucleotides agree with TRBD1. After removal of 3 bases from V and 4 bases from J, the junction contained 4 bases not matched to a gene. The CDR3 has 14 amino acids. Germline V gene data show CDR1 as LNHNV and CDR2 as YYDKDF (reference sequence). The DNA of the CDR3 is TGTGCCACCAGCAGGACAGGGGAATCCTATGGCTACACCTTC. This gives the protein CATSRTGESYGYTF.

J is TRBJ1-6 and V is TRBV6-5; D unresolved. The CDR3 runs 13 residues. V lost 4 bases to trimming and J lost 9 bases, with 10 bases between them. Per the germline V gene, CDR1 is MNHEY and CDR2 is SVGAGI. DNA of the CDR3: TGTGCCAGCAGTTCGACGTACTTTTCACCCCTCCACTTT. Translation: CASSSTYFSPLHF.

This clonotype has a handful of counts. V and J are TRBV29-1 and TRBJ2-3; 9 nucleotides agree with TRBD1. J gave up 5 bases and V 6 bases, and 9 bases lay outside the gene matches. The CDR3 has 14 amino acids. The germline CDR1 and CDR2 sequences are SQVTM and ANQGSEA. The CDR3 sequence: CSVHRDREVDTQYF. The CDR3, as DNA: TGCAGCGTCCACCGGGACAGGGAAGTAGATACGCAGTATTTT.

This clonotype was seen repeatedly, ten times or more. The V gene is TRBV7-2, the J gene TRBJ2-1, with D maybe TRBD2 (5 bases). Deletions cut 1 base from V and 7 bases from J, with 11 bases between. The germline V gene has CDR1 SGHTA and CDR2 FQGNSA. This CDR3 has 14 amino acids. In DNA form, the CDR3 reads TGTGCCAGCAGCTTAGTCCTAGCTCCAAATGAGCAGTTCTTC. It yields the protein CASSLVLAPNEQFF.

This clonotype was observed at least ten times. V and J are TRBV7-2 and TRBJ1-2, with D hard to call. This CDR3 contains 12 residues. CDR1 and CDR2 from the germline V gene are SGHTA and FQGNSA. Trimming took 5 bases from V and 13 from J, leaving 17 bases between them. As DNA, the CDR3 is TGTGCCAGCAGCCTTGATCTAACGGCGGCCACCTTC. Protein sequence: CASSLDLTAATF.

Ten or more counts support this clonotype. The chain combines TRBV6-2 or TRBV6-3 with TRBJ2-2; TRBD2 matches at 10 bases. CDR1 MNHEY and CDR2 SVGEGT come from the germline V gene. Trimming at V came to 2 bases and at J to 3 bases, leaving 6 bases not matched to a gene. This CDR3 is built from 17 residues. CDR3 DNA sequence: TGTGCCAGCAGTTACGCTAGCGGGAGTGTGGACACCGGGGAGCTGTTTTTT. Translated, it gives CASSYASGSVDTGELFF.

In its sample, this clonotype was seen many times. The chain couples TRBV6-2 or TRBV6-3 to TRBJ1-1; the D is unclear. Germline CDR1 is MNHEY and CDR2 is SVGEGT. The CDR3 loop spans 15 amino acids. Trimming left V 2 bases short and J 0 bases short, with 10 bases between. The CDR3: CASSYATLVNTEAFF. CDR3 sequence (DNA): TGTGCCAGCAGTTACGCGACACTAGTGAACACTGAAGCTTTCTTT.

This clonotype was seen a few times. This chain uses TRBV5-1 with TRBJ1-2; 10 nucleotides agree with TRBD1. In germline, CDR1 is SGHRS, CDR2 YFSETQ. The CDR3 covers 16 residues. The V segment lost 4 bases and the J segment 0 bases; nucleotides outside the gene matches: 6. The CDR3 sequence: CASSEGQGVSNYGYTF. DNA for the CDR3: TGCGCCAGCAGCGAAGGACAGGGGGTTTCTAACTATGGCTACACCTTC.

This CDR3 is CASSPGTFPYEQYF. The CDR3 region has the DNA TGTGCCAGCAGTCCCGGGACGTTCCCCTACGAGCAGTACTTC. The chain uses TRBV28 and TRBJ2-7; the D call may be TRBD1 or TRBD2 (5 bases each). This CDR3 comprises 14 residues. V gave up 5 bases and J gave up 2 bases, with 13 bases separating them. Germline CDR1 reads MDHEN; CDR2 reads SYDVKM.